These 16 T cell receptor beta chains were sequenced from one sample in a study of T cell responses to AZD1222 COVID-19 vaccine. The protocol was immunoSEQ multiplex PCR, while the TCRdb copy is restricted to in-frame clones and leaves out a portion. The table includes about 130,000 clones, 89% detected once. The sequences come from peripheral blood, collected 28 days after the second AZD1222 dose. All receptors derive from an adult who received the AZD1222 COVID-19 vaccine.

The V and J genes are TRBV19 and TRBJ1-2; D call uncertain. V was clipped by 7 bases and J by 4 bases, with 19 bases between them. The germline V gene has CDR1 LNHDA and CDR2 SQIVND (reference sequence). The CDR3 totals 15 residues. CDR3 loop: CASIPDGLGGYGYTF. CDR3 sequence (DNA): TGTGCCAGTATTCCGGACGGCCTCGGCGGCTATGGCTACACCTTC.

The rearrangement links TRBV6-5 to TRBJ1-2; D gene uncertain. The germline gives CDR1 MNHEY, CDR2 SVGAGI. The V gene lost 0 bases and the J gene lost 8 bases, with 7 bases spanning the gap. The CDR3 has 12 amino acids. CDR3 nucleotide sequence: TGTGCCAGCAGTTACTCGAGGAGAGGCTACACCTTC. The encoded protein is CASSYSRRGYTF.

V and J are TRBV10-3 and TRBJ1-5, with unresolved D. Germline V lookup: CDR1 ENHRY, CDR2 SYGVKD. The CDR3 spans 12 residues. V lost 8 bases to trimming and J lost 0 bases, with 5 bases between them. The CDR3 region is CAIGDSNQPQHF. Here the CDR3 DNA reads TGTGCCATCGGAGATAGCAATCAGCCCCAGCATTTT.

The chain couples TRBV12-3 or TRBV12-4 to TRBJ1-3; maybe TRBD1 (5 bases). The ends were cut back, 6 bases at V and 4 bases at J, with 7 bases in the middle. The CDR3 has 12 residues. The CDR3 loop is CASRGLGNTIYF. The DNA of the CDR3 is TGTGCCAGCAGGGGGCTAGGAAACACCATATATTTT.

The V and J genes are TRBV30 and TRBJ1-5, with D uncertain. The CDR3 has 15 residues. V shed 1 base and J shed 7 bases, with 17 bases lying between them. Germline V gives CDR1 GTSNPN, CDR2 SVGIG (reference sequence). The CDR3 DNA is TGTGCCTGGAGTGGGGTCTTAGGGTTTTCCCAGCCCCAGCATTTT. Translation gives CAWSGVLGFSQPQHF.

This CDR3 reads CASSEEDRVVKLFF. CDR3 nucleotides: TGTGCCAGCAGTGAAGAGGACAGAGTTGTAAAACTGTTTTTT. The J gene is TRBJ1-4, the V gene TRBV2; a possible D gene is TRBD1 (6 bases). Germline CDR1 SNHLY, CDR2 FYNNEI. This CDR3 is built from 14 residues. The germline V and J ends were trimmed by 1 base and 10 bases, with 13 bases remaining between them. The entire variable domain, with the rest obtained from reference TRBV2 and TRBJ1-4, is as follows: EPEVTQTPSHQVTQMGQEVILRCVPISNHLYFYWYRQILGQKVEFLVSFYNNEISEKSEIFDDQFSVERPDGSNFTLKIRSTKLEDSAMYFCASSEEDRVVKLFFGSGTQLSVL.

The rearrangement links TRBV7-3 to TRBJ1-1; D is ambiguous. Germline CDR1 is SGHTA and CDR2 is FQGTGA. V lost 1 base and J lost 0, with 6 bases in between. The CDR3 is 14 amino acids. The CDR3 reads CASSLRAVNTEAFF. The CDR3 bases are TGTGCCAGCAGCTTAAGGGCGGTGAACACTGAAGCTTTCTTT.

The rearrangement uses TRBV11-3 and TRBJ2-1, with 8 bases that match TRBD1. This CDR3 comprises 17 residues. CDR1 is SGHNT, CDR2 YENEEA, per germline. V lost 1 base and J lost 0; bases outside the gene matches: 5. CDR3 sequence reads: CASSLAPGTGSYNEQFF. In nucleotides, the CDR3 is TGTGCCAGCAGCTTAGCCCCGGGGACAGGCTCCTACAATGAGCAGTTCTTC.

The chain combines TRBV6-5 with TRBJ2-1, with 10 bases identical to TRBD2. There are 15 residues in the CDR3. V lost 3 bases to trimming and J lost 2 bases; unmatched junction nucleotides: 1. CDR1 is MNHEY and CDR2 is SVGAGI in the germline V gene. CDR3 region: CASSYLAGAYNEQFF. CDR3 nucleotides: TGTGCCAGCAGTTATCTAGCGGGAGCCTACAATGAGCAGTTCTTC.

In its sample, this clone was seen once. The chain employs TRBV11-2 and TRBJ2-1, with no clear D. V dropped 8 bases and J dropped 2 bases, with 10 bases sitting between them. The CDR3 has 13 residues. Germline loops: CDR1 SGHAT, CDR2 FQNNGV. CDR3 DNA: TGTGCCAGCGAGGCAGGCGCCTACAATGAGCAGTTCTTC. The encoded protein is CASEAGAYNEQFF. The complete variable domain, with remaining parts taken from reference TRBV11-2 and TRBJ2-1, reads EAGVAQSPRYKIIEKRQSVAFWCNPISGHATLYWYQQILGQGPKLLIQFQNNGVVDDSQLPKDRFSAERLKGVDSTLKIQPAKLEDSAVYLCASEAGAYNEQFFGPGTRLTVL.

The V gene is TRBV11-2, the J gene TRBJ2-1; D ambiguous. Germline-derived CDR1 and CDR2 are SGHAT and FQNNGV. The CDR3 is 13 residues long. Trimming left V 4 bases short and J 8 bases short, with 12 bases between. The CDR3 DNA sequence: TGTGCCAGCAGCTCAGGACCGGTACATGAGCAGTTCTTC. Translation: CASSSGPVHEQFF.

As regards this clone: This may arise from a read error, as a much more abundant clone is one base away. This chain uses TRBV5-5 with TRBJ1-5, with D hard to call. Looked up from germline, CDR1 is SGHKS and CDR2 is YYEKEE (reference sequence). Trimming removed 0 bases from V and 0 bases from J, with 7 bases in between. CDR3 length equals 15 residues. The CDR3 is CASSLGGYSNQPQHF. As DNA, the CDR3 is TGTGCCAGCAGCTTGGGGGGATATAGCAATCAGCCCCAGCATTTT.

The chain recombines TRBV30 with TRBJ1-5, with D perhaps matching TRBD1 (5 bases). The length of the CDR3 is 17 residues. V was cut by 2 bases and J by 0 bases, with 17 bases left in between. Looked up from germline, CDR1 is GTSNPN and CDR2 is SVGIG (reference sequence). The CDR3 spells CAWSRGFAGYSNQPQHF. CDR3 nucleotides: TGTGCCTGGAGTAGGGGCTTTGCAGGCTATAGCAATCAGCCCCAGCATTTT.

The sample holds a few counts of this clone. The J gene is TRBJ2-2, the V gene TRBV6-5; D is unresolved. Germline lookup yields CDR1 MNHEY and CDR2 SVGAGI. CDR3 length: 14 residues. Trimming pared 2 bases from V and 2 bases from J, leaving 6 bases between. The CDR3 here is CASSYPENTGELFF. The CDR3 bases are TGTGCCAGCAGTTACCCAGAAAACACCGGGGAGCTGTTTTTT.

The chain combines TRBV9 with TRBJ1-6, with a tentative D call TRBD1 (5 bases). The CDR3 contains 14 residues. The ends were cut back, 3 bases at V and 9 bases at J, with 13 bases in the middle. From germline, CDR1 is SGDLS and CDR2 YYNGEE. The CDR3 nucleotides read TGTGCCAGCAGCGCCGTCACTGGGGGTTCACCCCTCCACTTT. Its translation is CASSAVTGGSPLHF.

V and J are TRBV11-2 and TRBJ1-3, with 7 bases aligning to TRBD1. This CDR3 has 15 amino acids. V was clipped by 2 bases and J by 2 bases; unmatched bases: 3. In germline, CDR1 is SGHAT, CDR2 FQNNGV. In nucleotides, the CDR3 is TGTGCCAGCAGCTTACAGGGGGACACTGGAAACACCATATATTTT. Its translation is CASSLQGDTGNTIYF.